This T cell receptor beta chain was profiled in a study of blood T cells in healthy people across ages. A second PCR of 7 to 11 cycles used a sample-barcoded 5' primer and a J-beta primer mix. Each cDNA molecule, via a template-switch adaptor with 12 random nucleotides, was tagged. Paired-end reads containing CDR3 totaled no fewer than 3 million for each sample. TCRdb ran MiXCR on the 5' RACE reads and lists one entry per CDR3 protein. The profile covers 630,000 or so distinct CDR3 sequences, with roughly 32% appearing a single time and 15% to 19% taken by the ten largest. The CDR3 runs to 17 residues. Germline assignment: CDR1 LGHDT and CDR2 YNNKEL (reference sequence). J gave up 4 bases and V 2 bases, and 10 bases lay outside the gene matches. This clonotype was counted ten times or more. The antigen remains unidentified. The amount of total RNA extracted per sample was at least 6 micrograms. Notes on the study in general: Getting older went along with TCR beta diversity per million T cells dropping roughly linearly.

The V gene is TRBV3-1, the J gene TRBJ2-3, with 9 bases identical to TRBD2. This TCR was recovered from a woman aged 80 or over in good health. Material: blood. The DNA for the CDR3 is TGTGCCAGCAGCCAATCGACTAGCGGCGTCGGGGCAGATACGCAGTATTTT. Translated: CASSQSTSGVGADTQYF.